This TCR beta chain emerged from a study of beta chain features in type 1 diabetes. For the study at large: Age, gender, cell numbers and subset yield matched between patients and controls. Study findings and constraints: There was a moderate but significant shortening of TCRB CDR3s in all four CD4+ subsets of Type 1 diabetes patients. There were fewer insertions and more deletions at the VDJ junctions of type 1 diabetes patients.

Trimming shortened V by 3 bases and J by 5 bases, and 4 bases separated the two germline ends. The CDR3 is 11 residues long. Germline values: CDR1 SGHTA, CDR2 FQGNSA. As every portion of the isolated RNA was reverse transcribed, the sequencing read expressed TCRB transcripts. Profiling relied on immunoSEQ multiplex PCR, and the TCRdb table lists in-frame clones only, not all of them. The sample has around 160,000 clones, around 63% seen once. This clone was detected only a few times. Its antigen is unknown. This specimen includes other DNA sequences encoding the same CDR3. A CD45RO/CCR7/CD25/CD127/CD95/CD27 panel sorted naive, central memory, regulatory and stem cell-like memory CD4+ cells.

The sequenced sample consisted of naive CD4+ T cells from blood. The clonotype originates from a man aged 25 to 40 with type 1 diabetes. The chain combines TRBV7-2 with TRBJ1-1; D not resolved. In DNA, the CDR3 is TGTGCCAGCAGCTTGTCTACTGAAGCTTTCTTT. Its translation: CASSLSTEAFF.